This TCR beta chain was sequenced for a study of shared clonotypes between healthy human individuals. This CDR3 contains 15 residues. Germline V gene data show CDR1 as SGHRS and CDR2 as YFSETQ. The junction had 8 bases not matched to a gene; V was cut back by 9 bases and J by 0 bases. Sequencing used immunoSEQ multiplex PCR; TCRdb keeps in-frame clones, though not all of them. The sample carries 650,000 to 800,000 clones, about two thirds recorded once. The clonotype comes from a woman aged 25 to 39 in good health. Sequenced: memory CD4+ T cells sorted from blood. Indicated subset: CD45RA-negative fraction. This sequence joins TRBV5-1 and TRBJ2-3; TRBD2 aligns across 9 bases. CDR3 sequence reads: CATTGAGGSTDTQYF. CDR3 DNA: TGCGCCACCACCGGGGCGGGAGGGAGCACAGATACGCAGTATTTT.